The entry below gives a single TCR beta chain sequence along with its context. The data belong to a study of molecular identifiers for immune sequencing clone quantification. Naive CD8 libraries were made from around 18,000 to 910,000 sorted cells, and they used 10%, 30% or 50% RNA. One entry per CDR3 protein results from TCRdb running MiXCR on the PCR reads. The table has around 470,000 distinct CDR3 sequences, roughly a fifth seen once. The receptor was derived from a human donor in good health. Some libraries in this study had Jurkat cell RNA spiked in. The material sequenced was naive CD8+ T cells from blood, with Jurkat cell RNA spiked in. Indicated subset: FACS-sorted CD8+CD4-CCR7+CD45RA+ naive T cells.

In DNA form, the CDR3 reads TGTGCCAGCAGCGGATGGGACACAAAAAGCACAGATACGCAGTATTTT. Translated: CASSGWDTKSTDTQYF. The gene calls are TRBV13 and TRBJ2-3, with a possible D match to TRBD1 (6 bases). Trimming took 5 bases from V and 0 from J, leaving 15 bases between them. Germline V gives CDR1 PRHDT, CDR2 FYEKMQ (reference sequence). This CDR3 has 16 amino acids. The full variable domain, in which reference TRBV13 and TRBJ2-3 provide the parts outside the CDR3, is AAGVIQSPRHLIKEKRETATLKCYPIPRHDTVYWYQQGPGQDPQFLISFYEKMQSDKGSIPDRFSAQQFSDYHSELNMSSLELGDSALYFCASSGWDTKSTDTQYFGPGTRLTVL.